The rows below give T cell receptor beta chains drawn from one sample of a study of OX40 agonist ivuxolimab in advanced cancers. Profiled with immunoSEQ multiplex PCR; TCRdb holds only in-frame clones, not every one. Of 25,000 to 35,000 clones listed, roughly 84% were seen once; the top ten hold 20% to 25%. This specimen was CD4+ or CD8+ T cells sorted from blood, taken in a trial of the OX40 agonist ivuxolimab. These TCRs come from an adult with an advanced solid tumor such as melanoma, head and neck, liver or kidney cancer. The CDR3 runs from the conserved cysteine through the conserved F or W. D genes are given only for firm matches. For some rows the clone size is stated as once, few or many, or as a class when expanded; others skip it.

j_call d_call v_call clone_size cdr3_aa cdr3_nt
TRBJ2-3 TRBD2 TRBV6-4 NA CASSESSGGTDTQYF TGTGCCAGCAGTGAGTCTAGCGGGGGCACAGATACGCAGTATTTT
TRBJ1-2 NA TRBV5-5 NA CASSPNGDAQANYGYTF TGTGCCAGCAGCCCCAACGGGGACGCACAGGCTAACTATGGCTACACCTTC
TRBJ2-1 NA TRBV5-1 NA CASSLGGAYNEQFF TGCGCCAGCAGCTTGGGGGGAGCTTACAATGAGCAGTTCTTC
TRBJ1-5 NA TRBV28 NA CASSFWQQSNQPQHF TGTGCCAGCAGTTTTTGGCAGCAAAGCAATCAGCCCCAGCATTTT
TRBJ1-2 TRBD1 TRBV4-1 NA CASSRGTGEDYGYTF TGCGCCAGCAGCCGGGGGACAGGGGAGGACTATGGCTACACCTTC
TRBJ1-2 TRBD1 TRBV19 NA CASTPGQTNYGYTF TGTGCCAGTACCCCGGGACAGACCAACTATGGCTACACCTTC
TRBJ1-2 NA TRBV7-9 NA CASSLGTGAYGYTF TGTGCCAGCAGCTTAGGTACGGGCGCCTATGGCTACACCTTC
TRBJ2-7 NA TRBV30 once CAWRVLSIYEQYF TGTGCCTGGAGGGTACTGTCTATCTACGAGCAGTACTTC
TRBJ2-5 TRBD1 TRBV9 NA CASSVEGAKTQYF TGTGCCAGCAGCGTAGAGGGGGCAAAGACCCAGTACTTC
TRBJ2-2 NA TRBV19 NA CASSTDRYTGELFF TGTGCCAGTAGTACCGACAGGTACACCGGGGAGCTGTTTTTT
TRBJ1-5 TRBD1 TRBV6-1 NA CASSEPPGGWNQPQHF TGTGCCAGCAGTGAACCGCCAGGGGGATGGAATCAGCCCCAGCATTTT
TRBJ2-7 TRBD2 TRBV6-1 once CAIHGLANEQYF TGTGCCATTCATGGACTAGCGAACGAGCAGTACTTC
TRBJ2-7 NA TRBV28 NA CASSSGPPSSYEQYF TGTGCCAGCAGTTCGGGACCTCCGAGCTCCTACGAGCAGTACTTC
TRBJ2-1 TRBD1 TRBV7-8 NA CASSFGTGGHNEQFF TGTGCCAGCAGCTTCGGGACAGGGGGACACAATGAGCAGTTCTTC
TRBJ2-5 TRBD1 TRBV13 NA CASSDRDETQYF TGTGCCAGCAGCGACAGGGATGAGACCCAGTACTTC
TRBJ1-2 TRBD1 TRBV2 NA CASRDRGSNGYTF TGTGCCAGCCGGGACAGGGGCTCGAATGGCTACACCTTC
TRBJ1-5 NA TRBV7-9 NA CASSPWGDGNNQPQHF TGTGCCAGCAGCCCCTGGGGGGACGGGAACAATCAGCCCCAGCATTTT
TRBJ2-6 NA TRBV6-5 NA CASSYGPEGANVLTF TGTGCCAGCAGTTACGGTCCCGAGGGGGCCAACGTCCTGACTTTC
TRBJ2-3 TRBD1 TRBV6-1 NA CASSEQGESTDTQYF TGTGCCAGCAGTGAACAGGGGGAAAGCACAGATACGCAGTATTTT
TRBJ2-3 NA TRBV6-4 NA CASSDRRQGGDTQYF TGTGCCAGCAGTGACCGCAGGCAGGGTGGGGATACGCAGTATTTT
TRBJ1-1 TRBD1 TRBV19 NA CASSILTPGGVEAFF TGTGCCAGTAGTATTCTTACTCCAGGGGGCGTTGAAGCTTTCTTT
TRBJ2-3 NA TRBV9 NA CASSVEAALTTDTQYF TGTGCCAGCAGCGTAGAAGCAGCGCTAACTACAGATACGCAGTATTTT
TRBJ1-2 NA TRBV25-1 NA CASSEWEGWDGYTF TGTGCCAGCAGTGAATGGGAGGGATGGGATGGCTACACCTTC
TRBJ1-1 NA TRBV30 NA CAWSVQGATEAFF TGTGCCTGGAGTGTACAGGGAGCCACTGAAGCTTTCTTT
TRBJ2-3 TRBD2 TRBV6-4 NA CASSDQGTSGTDTQYF TGTGCCAGCAGTGACCAGGGGACTAGCGGCACAGATACGCAGTATTTT
TRBJ1-2 NA TRBV29-1 NA CSVYRGGRYGYTF TGCAGCGTTTATAGGGGCGGGCGCTATGGCTACACCTTC
TRBJ2-5 TRBD1 TRBV7-9 NA CASSSDRYQETQYF TGTGCCAGCAGCTCGGACAGGTACCAAGAGACCCAGTACTTC
TRBJ1-2 NA TRBV4-2 NA CASSRSIKGKTYGYTF TGTGCCAGCAGCAGATCAATCAAAGGTAAGACCTATGGCTACACCTTC
TRBJ1-6 NA TRBV6-5 NA CASSVLTVNNSPLHF TGTGCCAGCAGTGTTTTAACAGTTAATAATTCACCCCTCCACTTT
TRBJ1-1 NA TRBV5-1 NA CASSLYPPPGDGEAFF TGCGCCAGCAGCTTATACCCTCCCCCGGGGGACGGTGAAGCTTTCTTT
TRBJ2-2 NA TRBV9 NA CASNPGDTGELFF TGTGCCAGCAATCCAGGGGACACCGGGGAGCTGTTTTTT
TRBJ2-2 NA TRBV15 NA CATSATGTTGELFF TGTGCCACCAGCGCCACAGGGACCACCGGGGAGCTGTTTTTT
TRBJ2-3 NA TRBV5-8 NA CASSLEAGAGDTQYF TGTGCCAGCAGCTTGGAGGCGGGGGCTGGAGATACGCAGTATTTT
TRBJ2-7 NA TRBV4-1 NA CASSQEQGIGSEQYF TGCGCCAGCAGCCAGGAGCAGGGGATCGGCAGCGAGCAGTACTTC
TRBJ1-1 NA TRBV18 NA CASSPSEGRNTEAFF TGTGCCAGCTCACCGTCGGAGGGACGGAACACTGAAGCTTTCTTT
TRBJ2-7 NA TRBV5-6 NA CASSHSYEQYF TGTGCCAGCAGCCACTCCTACGAGCAGTACTTC